This TCR beta chain was recorded in a study of identical twins. Study observations and caveats: There is a chance that invariant MAIT and iNKT cells partially muddied zero-insertion analyses.

TCRdb analysed the 5' RACE reads with MiXCR anew, one entry per CDR3 protein. The sample records hundreds of thousands of distinct CDR3 sequences, 20% to 25% being singletons. This clonotype was observed a few times. Its specificity is not known. CDR3 length: 14 residues. V was cut by 1 base and J by 6 bases, with 13 bases left in between. The same specimen was also included in a second study, on yellow fever vaccine responses in identical twins.

The chain combines TRBV12-3 or TRBV12-4 with TRBJ2-7, with a weak D call TRBD2 (6 bases). Specimen: CD4+ T cells sorted from blood. The TCR comes from a woman aged 18-29 years in good health. The CDR3 sequence: CASSLGRDWAEQYF. The CDR3 DNA follows: TGTGCCAGCAGTTTAGGAAGGGACTGGGCCGAGCAGTACTTC.